These 7 T cell receptor beta chains originate from one sample sequenced in a study of a mutant IDH1 vaccine in newly diagnosed glioma. Antigen specificity for these receptors is unknown. Indicated time point: week 23, last vaccination. The vaccine gave 300 ug of a 20-mer mutant IDH1 peptide subcutaneously per dose. Using immunoSEQ multiplex PCR, the repertoire was profiled, and TCRdb retains in-frame clones only, with some absent. Among 60,000 to 100,000 clones listed, approximately 89% were seen once. The sample in question was PBMCs, obtained from a glioma patient whose treatment included an IDH1 peptide vaccine. These receptors originate from a woman between 45 and 65 years old with glioma.

The chain carries TRBV7-9 and TRBJ2-1; no firm D call. Germline V CDR1 and CDR2: SEHNR, FQNEAQ (reference sequence). V shed 5 bases and J shed 7 bases, with 18 bases lying between them. This CDR3 spans 15 amino acids. CDR3 amino acids: CASSPKRRLGNEQFF. DNA of the CDR3: TGTGCCAGCAGCCCGAAACGGAGATTGGGGAATGAGCAGTTCTTC.

The chain employs TRBV30 and TRBJ2-1; D may be TRBD2 (6 bases). Trimming left V 5 bases short and J 6 bases short, with 14 bases between. This CDR3 spans 13 amino acids. CDR1 and CDR2 (germline): GTSNPN, SVGIG (reference sequence). The CDR3, as DNA: TGTGCCTGGTCCCGGGGAGGTTCCAATGAGCAGTTCTTC. Amino acids: CAWSRGGSNEQFF.

V usage is TRBV6-1 and J usage is TRBJ1-2; possibly TRBD1 for D (5 bases). This CDR3 is 12 amino acids long. V lost 10 bases, J lost 2 bases, and 11 bases lay in between. Germline V gives CDR1 MNHNS, CDR2 SASEGT. CDR3 bases: TGTGCCACCCTATGGGGGAACTATGGCTACACCTTC. Protein product: CATLWGNYGYTF.

The V and J genes are TRBV7-9 and TRBJ1-2, with 9 bases that match TRBD1. Trimming cost V 4 bases and J 5 bases; bases outside gene matches: 14. CDR3 size: 17 residues. CDR1 and CDR2 from the germline V gene are SEHNR and FQNEAQ (reference sequence). CDR3 sequence: CASSSSGGTGKEYGYTF. CDR3 sequence (DNA): TGTGCCAGCAGCTCGTCCGGGGGGACAGGGAAGGAGTATGGCTACACCTTC.

The J gene is TRBJ2-6, the V gene TRBV4-1, with 7 positions matching TRBD1. CDR3 length equals 18 residues. Germline-derived CDR1 and CDR2 are MGHRA and YSYEKL. Germline trimming cut 4 bases from V and 2 bases from J; bases unmatched to any gene: 11. DNA of the CDR3: TGCGCCAGCAGCCTCCGACAGGGCGTAGTGGCTGGGGCCAACGTCCTGACTTTC. It translates to CASSLRQGVVAGANVLTF.

The chain couples TRBV28 to TRBJ2-7, with D possibly TRBD1 on 5 matching bases. Per germline, CDR1 MDHEN and CDR2 SYDVKM. This CDR3 contains 16 residues. V shed 6 bases and J shed 2 bases, with 20 bases lying between them. For the CDR3, the DNA is TGTGCCAGCAGCCCAATCGGTAAGACAGACCCCTACGAGCAGTACTTC. It translates to CASSPIGKTDPYEQYF.

This chain connects TRBV6-6 to TRBJ1-2; no clear D. V gave up 2 bases and J gave up 5 bases, with 6 bases separating them. CDR3 length equals 12 residues. CDR1 is MNHNY, CDR2 SVGAGI, per germline (reference sequence). The CDR3 DNA sequence: TGTGCCAGCAGTTACACGGGGTATGGCTACACCTTC. Protein product: CASSYTGYGYTF.